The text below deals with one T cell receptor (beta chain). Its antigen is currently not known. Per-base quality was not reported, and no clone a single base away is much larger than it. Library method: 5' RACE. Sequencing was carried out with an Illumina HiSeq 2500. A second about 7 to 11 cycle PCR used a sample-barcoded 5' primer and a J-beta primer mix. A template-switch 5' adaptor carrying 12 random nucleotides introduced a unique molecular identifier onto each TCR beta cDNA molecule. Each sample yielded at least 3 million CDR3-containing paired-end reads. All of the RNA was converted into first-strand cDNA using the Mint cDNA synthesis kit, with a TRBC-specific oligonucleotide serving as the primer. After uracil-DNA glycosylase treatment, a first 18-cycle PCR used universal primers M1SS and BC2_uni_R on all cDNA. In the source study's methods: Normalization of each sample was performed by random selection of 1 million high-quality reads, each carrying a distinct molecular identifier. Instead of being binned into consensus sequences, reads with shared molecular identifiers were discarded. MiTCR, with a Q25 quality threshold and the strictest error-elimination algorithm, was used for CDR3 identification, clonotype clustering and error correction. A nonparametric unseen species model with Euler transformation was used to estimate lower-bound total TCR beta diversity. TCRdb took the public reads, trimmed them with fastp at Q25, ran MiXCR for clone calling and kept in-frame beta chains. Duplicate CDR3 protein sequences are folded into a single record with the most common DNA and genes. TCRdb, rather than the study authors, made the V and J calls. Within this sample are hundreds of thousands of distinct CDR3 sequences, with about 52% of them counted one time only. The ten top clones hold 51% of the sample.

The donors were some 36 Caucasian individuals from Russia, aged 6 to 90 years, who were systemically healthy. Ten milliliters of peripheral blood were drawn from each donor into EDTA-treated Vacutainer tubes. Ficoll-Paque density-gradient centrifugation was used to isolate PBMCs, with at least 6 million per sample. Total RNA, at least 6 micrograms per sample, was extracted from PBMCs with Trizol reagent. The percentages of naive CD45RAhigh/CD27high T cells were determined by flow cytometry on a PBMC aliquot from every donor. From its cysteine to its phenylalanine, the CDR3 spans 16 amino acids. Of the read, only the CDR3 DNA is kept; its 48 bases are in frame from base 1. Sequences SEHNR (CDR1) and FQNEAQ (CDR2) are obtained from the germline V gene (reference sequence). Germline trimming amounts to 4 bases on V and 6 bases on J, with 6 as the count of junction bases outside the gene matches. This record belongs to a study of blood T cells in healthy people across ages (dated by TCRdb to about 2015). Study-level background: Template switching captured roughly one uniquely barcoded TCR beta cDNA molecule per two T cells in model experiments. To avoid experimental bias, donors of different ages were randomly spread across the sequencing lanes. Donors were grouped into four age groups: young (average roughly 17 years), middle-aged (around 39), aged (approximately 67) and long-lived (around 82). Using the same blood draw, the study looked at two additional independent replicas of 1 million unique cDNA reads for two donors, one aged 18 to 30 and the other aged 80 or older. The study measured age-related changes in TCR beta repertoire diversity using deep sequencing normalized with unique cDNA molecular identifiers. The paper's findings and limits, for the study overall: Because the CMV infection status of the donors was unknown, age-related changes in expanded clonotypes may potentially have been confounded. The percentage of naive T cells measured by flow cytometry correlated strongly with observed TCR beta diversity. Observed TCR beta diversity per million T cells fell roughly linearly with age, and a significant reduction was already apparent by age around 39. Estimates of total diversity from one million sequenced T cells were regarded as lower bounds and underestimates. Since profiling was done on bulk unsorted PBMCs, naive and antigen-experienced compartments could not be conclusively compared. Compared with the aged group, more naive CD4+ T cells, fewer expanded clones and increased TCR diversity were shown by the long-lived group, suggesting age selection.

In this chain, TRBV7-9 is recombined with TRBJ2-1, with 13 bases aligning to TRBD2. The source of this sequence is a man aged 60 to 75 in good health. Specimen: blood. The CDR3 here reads CASSSYTSGGANEQFF. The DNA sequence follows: TGTGCCAGCAGCTCTTACACTAGCGGGGGGGCCAATGAGCAGTTCTTC.